This T cell receptor (beta chain) comes out of a study of response to subunit inactivated influenza vaccine (dated by TCRdb to between 2017 and 2018). Looking at the study overall: To follow how T cells responded to a trivalent subunit inactivated influenza vaccine, the researchers relied on deep quantitative profiling of the T cell receptor repertoire. What the study reported, not specific to this receptor: The authors proposed that each seasonal influenza vaccination may bring in only a limited number of new T cells.

The CDR3 has 16 amino acids, counting the end cysteine and phenylalanine. This entry keeps only the CDR3 DNA: 48 bases, framed from base 1. According to the germline V gene (reference sequence), CDR1 reads DFQATT and CDR2 reads SNEGSKA. V trim: 6 bases; J trim: 3 bases; unmatched bases: 11. This clonotype was seen more than once but under ten times. Which antigen it targets is not known. No base-level quality is on record; no much larger clone is a single base apart. Receptor libraries were prepared by RT-PCR. Sequenced using an Illumina HiSeq 2500. TCRdb trimmed public reads at Q25 via fastp, called clones via MiXCR and kept in-frame beta chains. Each entry merges the rows of one CDR3 protein and shows their most common DNA and genes. Recorded for this sample are approximately 520,000 distinct CDR3 sequences; approximately 24% of them occurred a single time. The biggest ten clones account for about 1.9% of the sample.

Recombination linked TRBV20-1 to TRBJ2-1; 10 of the junction bases match TRBD2. The receptor was isolated from a man in his fifties or sixties who received an inactivated influenza vaccine. Donor details come from another sample of the same person, matched by shared clones. This material consisted of CD4+ T cells sorted from PBMCs, taken 5 days after vaccination. The CDR3 corresponds to CSAQPFSGGNYNEQFF. DNA sequence: TGCAGTGCCCAACCTTTTAGCGGGGGGAACTACAATGAGCAGTTCTTC.